The next 27 T cell receptor beta chains were all read from a single sample in a study of blood T cell repertoires in COVID-19. Some clones are missing from TCRdb's copy, which holds only in-frame ones; the method was immunoSEQ multiplex PCR. The repertoire holds roughly 380,000 clones, 85% to 90% seen once, with about 0.94% in the top ten. Sequencing was done on a sample of PBMCs or T cells enriched from blood (not recorded which). Receptor source: a woman aged 25 to 39 who had been exposed to COVID-19.

The V call is TRBV2, the J call TRBJ1-1; no reliable D call. The CDR3 loop spans 13 amino acids. Germline lookup yields CDR1 SNHLY and CDR2 FYNNEI. V shed 3 bases and J shed 6 bases, with 11 bases lying between them. CDR3 bases: TGTGCCAGCAGTGAGCTGCAGGTAGCTGAAGCTTTCTTT. Its translation: CASSELQVAEAFF.

The chain couples TRBV19 to TRBJ2-7; 9 bases agree with TRBD2. V lost 4 bases, J lost 0 bases, and 4 bases stayed unmatched. This CDR3 comprises 15 residues. Germline V gene sequence: CDR1 LNHDA, CDR2 SQIVND (reference sequence). CDR3 region: CASSRTSGYSYEQYF. CDR3 nucleotides: TGTGCCAGTAGTAGAACTAGCGGGTACTCCTACGAGCAGTACTTC.

This rearrangement joins TRBV18 to TRBJ1-2; 7 positions agree with TRBD1. Unmatched junction bases numbered 7, after V lost 3 bases and J lost 3 bases. This CDR3 region has 15 residues. Germline V gives CDR1 KGHSH, CDR2 LQKENI. The CDR3 reads CASSPADRSDYGYTF. CDR3 nucleotides: TGTGCCAGCTCACCCGCGGACAGGAGTGACTATGGCTACACCTTC. Full variable domain (rest looked up from reference TRBV18 and TRBJ1-2): NAGVMQNPRHLVRRRGQEARLRCSPMKGHSHVYWYRQLPEEGLKFMVYLQKENIIDESGMPKERFSAEFPKEGPSILRIQQVVRGDSAAYFCASSPADRSDYGYTFGSGTRLTVV.

This sequence joins TRBV14 and TRBJ1-4, with 7 bases that match TRBD1. Germline CDR1 and CDR2: SGHDN and FVKESK. V gave up 6 bases and J gave up 8 bases; unmatched junction bases: 6. This CDR3 contains 13 residues. The CDR3 spells CASSDRVDEKLFF. The CDR3 DNA sequence: TGTGCCAGCAGTGACAGGGTAGACGAAAAACTGTTTTTT. Full variable domain (rest looked up from reference TRBV14 and TRBJ1-4): EAGVTQFPSHSVIEKGQTVTLRCDPISGHDNLYWYRRVMGKEIKFLLHFVKESKQDESGMPNNRFLAERTGGTYSTLKVQPAELEDSGVYFCASSDRVDEKLFFGSGTQLSVL.

The chain links TRBV3-1 (or the pseudogene TRBV3-2) to TRBJ2-3; D gene uncertain. CDR1 LGHDT and CDR2 YNNKEL come from the germline V gene (reference sequence). The V gene lost 0 bases and the J gene lost 7 bases, with 11 bases spanning the gap. This CDR3 has 14 amino acids. The chain's CDR3 is CASSQDLSAHTQYF. CDR3 nucleotides: TGTGCCAGCAGCCAAGACCTCTCCGCGCATACGCAGTATTTT.

The chain recombines TRBV28 with TRBJ1-5; maybe TRBD1 (5 bases). Trimming shortened V by 5 bases and J by 3 bases, and 8 bases separated the two germline ends. The CDR3 runs 13 residues. Germline lookup yields CDR1 MDHEN and CDR2 SYDVKM. CDR3 DNA sequence: TGTGCCAGCAGTCCCAGGGCCAATCAGCCCCAGCATTTT. It encodes CASSPRANQPQHF. The variable domain in full, completed from reference TRBV28 and TRBJ1-5, reads DVKVTQSSRYLVKRTGEKVFLECVQDMDHENMFWYRQDPGLGLRLIYFSYDVKMKEKGDIPEGYSVSREKKERFSLILESASTNQTSMYLCASSPRANQPQHFGDGTRLSIL.

This clone was recorded once. The chain employs TRBV7-9 and TRBJ1-1; 9 nucleotides agree with TRBD1. V dropped 4 bases and J dropped 1; count of bases not matched to a gene: 1. The germline CDR1 and CDR2 sequences are SEHNR and FQNEAQ (reference sequence). The CDR3 totals 14 residues. The CDR3 is CASSWGQGNTEAFF. The CDR3, as DNA: TGTGCCAGCAGCTGGGGACAGGGGAACACTGAAGCTTTCTTT.

The V gene is TRBV10-1, the J gene TRBJ2-2, with D unresolved. The germline CDR1 and CDR2 sequences are WNHNN and SYGVQD (reference sequence). The CDR3 consists of 15 residues. V was trimmed by 0 bases and J by 1 base, leaving 6 bases between them. CDR3 nucleotide sequence: TGCGCCAGCAGTGAGTCCCCCGGGAACACCGGGGAGCTGTTTTTT. Residues: CASSESPGNTGELFF.

The rearrangement links TRBV30 to TRBJ2-5; 7 bases line up with TRBD1. The V gene end was trimmed by 2 bases and the J gene end by 1 base; junction bases not matched to a gene: 7. This CDR3 is built from 15 residues. Looked up from germline, CDR1 is GTSNPN and CDR2 is SVGIG (reference sequence). In DNA, the CDR3 is TGTGCCTGGAGTTCGGGACAGCCTTTCCAAGAGACCCAGTACTTC. It translates to CAWSSGQPFQETQYF.

The chain links TRBV5-1 to TRBJ2-2; a weak D match, TRBD2 (6 bases). The V end lost 7 bases, the J end lost 7 bases, and 14 bases lay between the germline ends. The CDR3 has 13 residues. Germline V CDR1 and CDR2: SGHRS, YFSETQ. The CDR3 DNA follows: TGCGCCAGCGCGAAGGGAGCGGGCGGGGAGCTGTTTTTT. As protein: CASAKGAGGELFF.

The chain employs TRBV6-4 and TRBJ1-5; tentative D call: TRBD1 (5 bases). The ends were cut back, 4 bases at V and 9 bases at J, with 13 bases in the middle. CDR1 is MRHNA and CDR2 is SNTAGT in the germline V gene. The CDR3 is 13 residues long. The CDR3 DNA follows: TGTGCCAGCAGTGTCGACAGTTTGGGGCCCCAGCATTTT. Its protein is CASSVDSLGPQHF.

J is TRBJ2-6 and V is TRBV27, with TRBD1 identical over 8 bases. The trim removed 6 bases at V and 3 bases at J, leaving 13 bases unmatched. Germline assignment: CDR1 MNHEY and CDR2 SMNVEV (reference sequence). There are 18 residues in the CDR3. For the CDR3, the DNA is TGTGCCAGCAGGGCCCGGACAGGGACTGGTTTTGGGGCCAACGTCCTGACTTTC. Protein sequence: CASRARTGTGFGANVLTF. Full variable domain (rest looked up from reference TRBV27 and TRBJ2-6): EAQVTQNPRYLITVTGKKLTVTCSQNMNHEYMSWYRQDPGLGLRQIYYSMNVEVTDKGDVPEGYKVSRKEKRNFPLILESPSPNQTSLYFCASRARTGTGFGANVLTFGAGSRLTVL.

The genes are TRBV6-5 and TRBJ1-2, with a tentative D call TRBD1 (5 bases). CDR1 and CDR2 from the germline V gene are MNHEY and SVGAGI. The CDR3 covers 13 residues. The ends were cut back, 7 bases at V and 5 bases at J, with 14 bases in the middle. The CDR3 sequence: CASTKTVGYGYTF. Here the CDR3 DNA reads TGTGCCAGCACCAAGACAGTAGGATATGGCTACACCTTC.

The chain couples TRBV25-1 to TRBJ1-2; D remains unclear. The CDR3 covers 13 residues. V lost 0 bases, J lost 8 bases, and 10 bases lay in between. The V gene's germline CDR1 is MGHDK and CDR2 SYGVNS. The CDR3 region has the DNA TGTGCCAGCAGTGAATATGGACTTCAGGGCTACACCTTC. Protein product: CASSEYGLQGYTF.

This chain uses TRBV13 with TRBJ1-1; tentative D call: TRBD1 (5 bases). CDR1 and CDR2 (germline): PRHDT, FYEKMQ (reference sequence). Trimming took 5 bases from V and 7 from J, leaving 20 bases between them. The CDR3 extends over 15 amino acids. CDR3 sequence (DNA): TGTGCCAGCAGCGGCGCGCCGGGGGGAACTGGTGAAGCTTTCTTT. It encodes CASSGAPGGTGEAFF.

Note on this clone: Other DNA sequences in this sample translate to the same CDR3. The J gene is TRBJ2-7, the V gene TRBV18; weak D call: TRBD1 (6 bases). The CDR3 is 14 residues long. The V gene's germline CDR1 is KGHSH and CDR2 LQKENI. V lost 0 bases to trimming and J lost 2 bases, with 8 bases between them. CDR3 coding DNA: TGTGCCAGCTCACCACCGACAGGTACCTACGAGCAGTACTTC. This gives the protein CASSPPTGTYEQYF.

The gene calls are TRBV21-1 and TRBJ2-1; the D segment call TRBD2 is taken from the table without a DNA check. TRBV21-1 is a documented pseudogene. CDR3 length equals 15 residues. As DNA, the CDR3 is TGTGCCAGCAGCCCGCGGGACTCCCGATACAATGAGCAGTTCTTC. This sequence encodes CASSPRDSRYNEQFF.

The chain carries TRBV12-3 or TRBV12-4 and TRBJ1-5; D unclear. V dropped 6 bases and J dropped 5 bases, with 8 bases sitting between them. This CDR3 contains 12 residues. CDR3 nucleotide sequence: TGTGCCAGCAGAAACAGTGATCAGCCCCAGCATTTT. Amino acid sequence: CASRNSDQPQHF.

The chain recombines TRBV19 with TRBJ2-1; 9 bases fit TRBD2. The CDR3 covers 13 residues. V shed 7 bases and J 9 bases; nucleotides not matched to a gene: 7. Germline V lookup: CDR1 LNHDA, CDR2 SQIVND (reference sequence). CDR3 sequence reads: CASNPSGDGEQFF. The DNA for the CDR3 is TGTGCCAGTAATCCTAGCGGGGACGGTGAGCAGTTCTTC.

The chain joins TRBV30 to TRBJ2-2; TRBD1 might be the D (5 bases). From germline, CDR1 is GTSNPN and CDR2 SVGIG (reference sequence). The CDR3 totals 15 residues. The V gene lost 5 bases and the J gene lost 1 base, with 14 bases spanning the gap. CDR3 in amino acids: CAWGPPDRNTGELFF. The DNA for the CDR3 is TGTGCCTGGGGCCCTCCCGACAGGAACACCGGGGAGCTGTTTTTT.

The rearrangement joins TRBV6-5 to TRBJ2-7, with TRBD1 matching 9 bases. Germline V CDR1 and CDR2: MNHEY, SVGAGI. CDR3 length: 13 residues. J gave up 2 bases and V 8 bases, and 4 bases lay outside the gene matches. CDR3 nucleotide sequence: TGTGCCAGCCGGGGGACAGGGACCTACGAGCAGTACTTC. Translated, it gives CASRGTGTYEQYF.

The genes are TRBV9 and TRBJ2-2; D is ambiguous. The CDR3 covers 17 residues. V lost 0 bases to trimming and J lost 1 base, with 13 bases between them. From germline, CDR1 is SGDLS and CDR2 YYNGEE. The CDR3: CASSVERLARNTGELFF. CDR3 sequence (DNA): TGTGCCAGCAGCGTAGAACGACTGGCGAGGAACACCGGGGAGCTGTTTTTT.

This chain joins TRBV27 and TRBJ1-1; D perhaps matches TRBD1 (6 bases). Trimming took off 2 bases at V and 4 bases at J, with 8 bases between the two ends. The length of the CDR3 is 13 residues. The germline V gene has CDR1 MNHEY and CDR2 SMNVEV (reference sequence). The CDR3 reads CASSLRGSTEAFF. The CDR3 region has the DNA TGTGCCAGCAGTTTAAGGGGGAGCACTGAAGCTTTCTTT.

This chain links TRBV4-1 with TRBJ1-5; 8 positions agree with TRBD1. Germline-derived CDR1 and CDR2 are MGHRA and YSYEKL. This CDR3 spans 17 amino acids. V lost 0 bases to trimming and J lost 7 bases; unmatched junction nucleotides: 11. CDR3 DNA: TGCGCCAGCAGCCAAGATGACGGCAGGGGGCGCTACCAGCCCCAGCATTTT. As protein: CASSQDDGRGRYQPQHF.

CDR3 loop: CASTRTSGWTSGEQYF. In DNA form, the CDR3 reads TGTGCCAGCACCCGGACTAGCGGGTGGACCTCCGGCGAGCAGTACTTC. The chain uses TRBV27 and TRBJ2-7, with 11 bases lining up with TRBD2. The ends lost 7 bases at V and 6 bases at J; junction bases unmatched: 14. Germline lookup yields CDR1 MNHEY and CDR2 SMNVEV (reference sequence). The length of the CDR3 is 16 residues.

The CDR3 region is CASTEGYEQYF. CDR3 DNA sequence: TGTGCCAGCACCGAGGGCTACGAGCAGTACTTC. The rearrangement joins TRBV6-5 to TRBJ2-7, with D possibly being TRBD2 (5 bases). The CDR3 covers 11 residues. Between the trimmed V and J ends, which lost 7 bases and 3 bases, there was a span of 7 bases. Looked up from germline, CDR1 is MNHEY and CDR2 is SVGAGI.

This clone was seen a single time. The rearrangement uses TRBV29-1 and TRBJ1-2, with a tentative D call TRBD1 (5 bases). The CDR3 covers 14 residues. V dropped 4 bases and J dropped 3 bases, with 15 bases sitting between them. CDR1 and CDR2 from the germline V gene are SQVTM and ANQGSEA. The CDR3 region has the DNA TGCAGCGTTGTTATGGGGGGTCTTGACTATGGCTACACCTTC. Amino acid sequence: CSVVMGGLDYGYTF.